This T cell receptor (beta chain) was identified in a study of cytomegalovirus exposure and HLA in healthy donors. The overall study: The roughly 670 first-cohort repertoires shared a platform with the 130 or so validation repertoires, as reported in a later analysis.

Measured with immunoSEQ multiplex PCR; TCRdb has only the in-frame clones, and not every one. The data hold more than 60,000 clones, with approximately 96% observed a single time. V was pared by 1 base and J by 8 bases, with 13 bases of the junction left unmatched. In germline, CDR1 is MNHNS, CDR2 SASEGT. The CDR3 consists of 16 residues. The donors formed part of the roughly 120-subject validation cohort, distinct from the approximately 670-subject first cohort. The chain uses TRBV6-1 and TRBJ1-2, with 7 bases that match TRBD1. The sequenced material came from PBMCs. The source is a woman aged 18-29 years in good health and CMV-seropositive. CDR3 coding DNA: TGTGCCAGCAGTGAAGGAGACAGGGCAATCCCGGGAGGCTACACCTTC. This translates into CASSEGDRAIPGGYTF.